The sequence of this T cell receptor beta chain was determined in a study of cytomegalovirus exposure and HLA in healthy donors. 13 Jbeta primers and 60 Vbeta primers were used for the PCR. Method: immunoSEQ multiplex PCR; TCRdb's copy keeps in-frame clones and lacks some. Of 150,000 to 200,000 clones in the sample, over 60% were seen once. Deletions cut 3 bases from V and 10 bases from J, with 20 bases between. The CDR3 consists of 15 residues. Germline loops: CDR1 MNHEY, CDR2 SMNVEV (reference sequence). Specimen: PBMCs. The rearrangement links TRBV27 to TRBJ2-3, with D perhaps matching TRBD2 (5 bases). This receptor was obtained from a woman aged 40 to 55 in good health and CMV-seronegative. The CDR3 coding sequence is TGTGCCAGCAGTTTCGGGCGGGTGTCTAATATGGCGCAGTATTTT. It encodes CASSFGRVSNMAQYF.